The clone carrying this T cell receptor (beta chain) was detected ten times or more. TCRbeta library construction was performed incorporating unique molecular identifiers. TCRdb called the PCR reads again in MiXCR, with one record for every CDR3 protein. The sample has 60,000 to 80,000 distinct CDR3 sequences; roughly 6.6% are singletons. This sample was taken from a study of T-cell reconstitution after alpha-beta-depleted transplantation in children. Germline CDR1 reads SQVTM; CDR2 reads ANQGSEA. Trimming took 6 bases from V and 3 from J, leaving 20 bases between them. The CDR3 spans 15 residues. The clonotype was recovered from a human donor who donated a stem cell graft to a child with acute lymphoblastic leukemia. Source: PBMCs from the stem cell graft donor, taken from the stem cell graft. The rearrangement uses TRBV29-1 and TRBJ1-2; D is ambiguous. This CDR3 is CSVAVFVNEDYGYTF. For the CDR3, the DNA is TGCAGCGTCGCGGTATTTGTGAATGAGGACTATGGCTACACCTTC. The complete variable domain, with remaining parts taken from reference TRBV29-1 and TRBJ1-2, reads SAVISQKPSRDICQRGTSLTIQCQVDSQVTMMFWYRQQPGQSLTLIATANQGSEATYESGFVIDKFPISRPNLTFSTLTVSNMSPEDSSIYLCSVAVFVNEDYGYTFGSGTRLTVV.